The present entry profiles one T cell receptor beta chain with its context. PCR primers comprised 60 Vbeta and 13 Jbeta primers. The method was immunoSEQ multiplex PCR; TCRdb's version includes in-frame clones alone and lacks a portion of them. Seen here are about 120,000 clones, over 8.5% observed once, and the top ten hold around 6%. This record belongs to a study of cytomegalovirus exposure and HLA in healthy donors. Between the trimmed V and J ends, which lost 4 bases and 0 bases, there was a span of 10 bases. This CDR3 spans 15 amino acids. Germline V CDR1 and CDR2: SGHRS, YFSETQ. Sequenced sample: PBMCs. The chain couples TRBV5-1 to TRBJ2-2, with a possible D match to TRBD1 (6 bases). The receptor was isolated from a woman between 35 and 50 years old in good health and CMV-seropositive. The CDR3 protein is CASSPGHSNTGELFF. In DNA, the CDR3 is TGCGCCAGCAGCCCGGGACACTCGAACACCGGGGAGCTGTTTTTT.